The 5 T cell receptor beta chains below come from one sample, sequenced in a study of OX40 agonist ivuxolimab in advanced cancers. Data came from immunoSEQ multiplex PCR; TCRdb stores just in-frame clones and leaves some out. The sample includes 65,000 to 80,000 clones, 92% of them seen just once. The input for sequencing was CD4+ or CD8+ T cells sorted from blood, taken in a trial of the OX40 agonist ivuxolimab. The receptor source for this set is an adult with an advanced solid tumor such as melanoma, head and neck, liver or kidney cancer.

The chain employs TRBV30 and TRBJ1-1; D gene unclear. V lost 0 bases, J lost 7 bases, and 12 bases lay in between. The CDR3 is 13 amino acids. Looked up from germline, CDR1 is GTSNPN and CDR2 is SVGIG (reference sequence). CDR3 in DNA: TGTGCCTGGAGTGTAATGGGAGGGATTGAAGCTTTCTTT. It specifies CAWSVMGGIEAFF.

The genes are TRBV5-1 and TRBJ2-7, with 8 bases that match TRBD1. The CDR3 sequence is 18 residues long. CDR1 and CDR2 (germline): SGHRS, YFSETQ. V lost 4 bases, J lost 1 base, and 16 bases stayed unmatched. The CDR3 coding sequence is TGCGCCAGCAGCCCTCCGTTGACAGGGGTCGATACGTCCTACGAGCAGTACTTC. This sequence encodes CASSPPLTGVDTSYEQYF.

The V gene is TRBV7-6, the J gene TRBJ1-6; 7 bases map to TRBD1. The CDR3 has 14 amino acids. Trimming cost V 1 base and J 18 bases; bases outside gene matches: 12. Germline V gene lookup returns CDR1 SGHVS and CDR2 FNYEAQ. CDR3 in amino acids: CASSLEPGGQFPHF. CDR3 DNA: TGTGCCAGCAGCTTAGAGCCCGGGGGACAGTTCCCCCACTTT.

The chain employs TRBV11-3 and TRBJ2-2; 7 bases fit TRBD1. Germline trimming cut 5 bases from V and 0 bases from J; bases unmatched to any gene: 9. The germline CDR1 and CDR2 sequences are SGHNT and YENEEA. This CDR3 is 17 amino acids long. The CDR3 here is CASSSRDSHSNTGELFF. The CDR3 nucleotides read TGTGCCAGCAGCAGCCGGGACAGCCATTCGAACACCGGGGAGCTGTTTTTT.

The rearrangement links TRBV6-5 to TRBJ2-7; TRBD2 aligns across 7 bases. The CDR3 is made up of 14 amino acids. V shed 6 bases and J 2 bases; nucleotides not matched to a gene: 7. Germline loops: CDR1 MNHEY, CDR2 SVGAGI. The DNA of the CDR3 is TGTGCCAGCAGCTTTGCGGGGGACCCCTACGAGCAGTACTTC. It specifies CASSFAGDPYEQYF.